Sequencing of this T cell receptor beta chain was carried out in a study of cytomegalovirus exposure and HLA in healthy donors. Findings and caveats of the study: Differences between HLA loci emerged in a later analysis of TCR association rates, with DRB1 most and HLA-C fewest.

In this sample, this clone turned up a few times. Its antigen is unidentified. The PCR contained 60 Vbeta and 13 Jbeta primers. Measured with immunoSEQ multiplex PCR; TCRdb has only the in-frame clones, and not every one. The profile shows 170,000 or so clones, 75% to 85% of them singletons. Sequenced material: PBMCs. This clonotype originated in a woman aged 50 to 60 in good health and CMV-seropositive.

CDR3 in amino acids: CASSQATGVDEKLFF. In nucleotides, the CDR3 is TGTGCCAGCAGCCAAGCTACAGGGGTGGATGAAAAACTGTTTTTT. This chain connects TRBV4-2 to TRBJ1-4; the match to TRBD1 covers 7 bases. The J segment lost 6 bases and the V segment lost 1 base, leaving 5 bases of the junction unmatched. Per the germline V gene, CDR1 is LGHNA and CDR2 is YNFKEQ. CDR3 length equals 15 residues.